Presented here are 16 T cell receptor beta chains from one specimen sequenced in a study of T cell repertoires in cytomegalovirus infection (dated by TCRdb to between 2018 and 2021). What this sample's treatment or condition label stands for: in vitro stimulation with specific CMV peptide epitopes to enrich CMV-specific T cells. Instrument on record: Illumina HiSeq 1500. Using fastp trimming at Q25 and MiXCR clonotype assembly, TCRdb reanalyzed the public sequencing data and kept in-frame beta chains. Each record represents a unique CDR3 protein, reported with the most common genes and DNA among its rows. This sample has about 52,000 distinct CDR3 sequences in its table, and 15% to 25% of those were observed once. The leading ten clones occupy roughly 67% of the sample. Which antigens these TCRs recognize remains unknown. Sequenced material: CD8+ T cells from cultured PBMCs, taken from culture after CMV antigen stimulation. Receptors originate from a human donor in good health (CMV status not recorded). Some clones in this sample may be carry-over from other donors' samples.

The chain couples TRBV7-8 to TRBJ1-4; 8 bases align to TRBD1. V lost 5 bases, J lost 6 bases, and 17 bases stayed unmatched. Germline CDR1 is SGHVS and CDR2 is FQNEAQ. The CDR3 has 18 amino acids. The CDR3 loop is CASSRNRDRRKRDEKLFF. The CDR3 nucleotides are TGTGCCAGCAGCCGAAACCGGGACAGGCGGAAAAGGGATGAAAAACTGTTTTTT. Looking up the rest from reference TRBV7-8 and TRBJ1-4 gives the full variable domain: GAGVSQSPRYKVAKRGQDVALRCDPISGHVSLFWYQQALGQGPEFLTYFQNEAQLDKSGLPSDRFFAERPEGSVSTLKIQRTQQEDSAVYLCASSRNRDRRKRDEKLFFGSGTQLSVL.

The genes are TRBV20-1 and TRBJ1-2; TRBD1 is a possible D gene (5 bases). Germline V gene data show CDR1 as DFQATT and CDR2 as SNEGSKA (reference sequence). The CDR3 contains 12 residues. V lost 5 bases and J lost 1, with 8 bases in between. The CDR3 nucleotides are TGCAGTGCTTGGGGGGGTAACTATGGCTACACCTTC. Protein sequence: CSAWGGNYGYTF.

The table lists this clonotype with a count of one. The V and J genes are TRBV7-4 and TRBJ2-2; no firm D call. Germline V CDR1 and CDR2: SGHVT, SQSDAQ. The CDR3 is 16 residues long. V was shortened by 0 bases and J by 1 base, with 9 bases between the two germline ends. The CDR3 sequence: CASSLAGRLNTGELFF. CDR3 coding DNA: TGTGCCAGCAGCTTAGCGGGAAGGCTGAACACCGGGGAGCTGTTTTTT.

The chain recombines TRBV11-3 with TRBJ2-3; no definite D call. The CDR3 sequence is 14 residues long. CDR1 and CDR2 from the germline V gene are SGHNT and YENEEA. Trimming removed 0 bases from V and 4 bases from J, with 8 bases in between. The CDR3 spells CASSLEVGADTQYF. DNA for the CDR3: TGTGCCAGCAGCTTAGAGGTGGGCGCAGATACGCAGTATTTT.

The rearrangement uses TRBV7-2 and TRBJ2-3, with D tentatively TRBD1 (5 bases). There are 14 residues in the CDR3. V shed 1 base and J shed 1 base, with 6 bases lying between them. Germline V lookup: CDR1 SGHTA, CDR2 FQGNSA. The CDR3, as DNA: TGTGCCAGCAGCTTAGGACAGCGCACAGATACGCAGTATTTT. It encodes CASSLGQRTDTQYF.

In the case of this clonotype: This could be a read error, since a much larger clone is one nucleotide away. The chain uses TRBV6-1 and TRBJ2-7; 9 bases are a match to TRBD1. This CDR3 comprises 14 residues. Germline values: CDR1 MNHNS, CDR2 SASEGT. V lost 5 bases to trimming and J lost 1 base; unmatched junction nucleotides: 3. This CDR3 reads CASSPGQGSYEQYF. CDR3 sequence (DNA): TGTGCCAGCAGTCCGGGACAGGGTTCCTACGAGCAGTACTTC.

The rearrangement links TRBV18 to TRBJ1-2, with 8 bases matching TRBD1. Germline V gene lookup returns CDR1 KGHSH and CDR2 LQKENI. The ends lost 6 bases at V and 0 bases at J; junction bases unmatched: 9. The CDR3 runs 16 residues. The CDR3 is CASSPGTGRTNYGYTF. In DNA, the CDR3 is TGTGCCAGCTCCCCCGGGACAGGCCGGACTAACTATGGCTACACCTTC.

This clonotype has ten or more counts. This chain connects TRBV12-3 or TRBV12-4 to TRBJ2-5, with D uncertain. CDR3 size: 12 residues. Trimming took 3 bases from V and 5 from J, leaving 7 bases between them. The CDR3 loop reads CASSFRTETQYF. CDR3 bases: TGTGCCAGCAGTTTCCGGACCGAGACCCAGTACTTC.

The chain uses TRBV20-1 and TRBJ1-5; D is possibly TRBD1 (6 bases). The CDR3 sequence is 15 residues long. CDR1 is DFQATT and CDR2 is SNEGSKA in the germline V gene (reference sequence). Trimming pared 1 base from V and 2 bases from J, leaving 12 bases between. The DNA for the CDR3 is TGCAGTGCTAGAGGGGGCAGGGGCGGCAATCAGCCCCAGCATTTT. It specifies CSARGGRGGNQPQHF.

This clonotype was seen a few times. DNA for the CDR3: TGTGCCAGCAGTTACCGCGACAGGGGGCTATCCACAGATACGCAGTATTTT. Residues: CASSYRDRGLSTDTQYF. The V call is TRBV6-5, the J call TRBJ2-3, with 10 nucleotides matching TRBD1. Germline V gene lookup returns CDR1 MNHEY and CDR2 SVGAGI. This CDR3 region has 17 residues. Trimming removed 2 bases from V and 2 bases from J; junction bases left unmatched: 7.

This clonotype has only a few counts. The chain employs TRBV27 and TRBJ2-7; D ambiguous. Per the germline V gene, CDR1 is MNHEY and CDR2 is SMNVEV (reference sequence). This CDR3 contains 14 residues. Trimming shortened V by 5 bases and J by 1 base, and 12 bases separated the two germline ends. The CDR3 DNA follows: TGTGCCAGCAGTCAATCGACAAATTCCTACGAGCAGTACTTC. Protein sequence: CASSQSTNSYEQYF.

This clonotype has ten or more counts. CDR3 sequence (DNA): TGTGCCAGCAGCTTATCAGCGGGGGGGCTGGTGGCAGATACGCAGTATTTT. Translation: CASSLSAGGLVADTQYF. The genes are TRBV7-8 and TRBJ2-3, with 10 bases lining up with TRBD2. The germline gives CDR1 SGHVS, CDR2 FQNEAQ. CDR3 length equals 17 residues. Trimming cost V 2 bases and J 4 bases; bases outside gene matches: 9.

This clonotype was detected a few times. The J gene is TRBJ2-7, the V gene TRBV12-5, with D perhaps TRBD2 (5 bases). V was clipped by 5 bases and J by 6 bases, with 17 bases between them. Germline assignment: CDR1 LGHNT and CDR2 FRNRAP. This CDR3 contains 14 residues. As DNA, the CDR3 is TGTGCTAGTGGTCTCATGGGCCGGGGTCGCGAGCAGTACTTC. Its protein product is CASGLMGRGREQYF.

This clonotype appeared a few times. V and J are TRBV12-3 or TRBV12-4 and TRBJ1-5; D not certain. The CDR3 is 13 residues long. V lost 10 bases to trimming and J lost 5 bases, with 15 bases between them. This CDR3 is CATSAARYQPQHF. DNA for the CDR3: TGTGCCACCTCGGCGGCGCGATATCAGCCCCAGCATTTT.

The J gene is TRBJ2-7, the V gene TRBV7-3; 11 bases match TRBD2. Germline CDR1 is SGHTA and CDR2 is FQGTGA. V shed 5 bases, J shed 2 bases, and the junction held 11 bases outside the gene matches. CDR3 length: 17 amino acids. CDR3 sequence reads: CASSPRLAGPSPYEQYF. CDR3 nucleotides: TGTGCCAGCAGCCCTAGACTAGCGGGGCCATCCCCCTACGAGCAGTACTTC.

This clonotype was detected ten times or more. The chain joins TRBV6-2 or TRBV6-3 to TRBJ2-1; D is uncertain. Germline V lookup: CDR1 MNHEY, CDR2 SVGEGT. The CDR3 totals 12 residues. Trimming removed 2 bases from V and 9 bases from J, with 8 bases in between. DNA for the CDR3: TGTGCCAGCAGTTACCTTGGGCTTGAGCAGTTCTTC. It is translated as CASSYLGLEQFF.